The source of this T cell receptor (beta chain) is a study of shared clonotypes between healthy human individuals. Overall study context: The cohort comprised two women and a few men. Their ages spanned 18 to 49 years. General study points: In this cohort, only blood was sampled, and tissue repertoires likely differ.

The assay was immunoSEQ multiplex PCR, and TCRdb's table has in-frame clones only and misses some. Counted here are over 2 million clones, over 85% occurring once; the ten biggest clones make up 0.9% to 1.3%. Concerning this clone itself: What it recognizes is unknown.

CD45RO-negative cells were positively selected for CCR7, leaving out terminally differentiated effector memory CD45RA+ cells. V lost 7 bases and J 7 bases, leaving 8 bases between the germline ends. This CDR3 is built from 11 residues. The germline V gene encodes CDR1 SEHNR and CDR2 FQNEAQ (reference sequence). Sequenced material: naive CD8+ T cells sorted from blood. This sequence joins TRBV7-9 and TRBJ2-1; D unclear. This receptor was taken from a man aged 18 to 29 in good health. CDR3: CASTHANEQFF. CDR3 DNA: TGTGCCAGCACCCATGCAAATGAGCAGTTCTTC.